These 19 T cell receptor beta chains share one sample of origin, sequenced in a study of cytomegalovirus exposure and HLA in healthy donors. 13 Jbeta primers and 60 Vbeta primers were used for the PCR. The assay was immunoSEQ multiplex PCR, and TCRdb's table has in-frame clones only and misses some. The data contain 150,000 to 200,000 clones, 75% to 85% of them singletons. Sequences were obtained from PBMCs. The source of these receptors is a woman aged 45-60 years in good health and CMV-seronegative.

This chain links TRBV7-9 with TRBJ1-1; TRBD1 is a possible D gene (5 bases). V lost 5 bases and J 0 bases, leaving 25 bases between the germline ends. Germline values: CDR1 SEHNR, CDR2 FQNEAQ (reference sequence). The CDR3 is 19 amino acids. For the CDR3, the DNA is TGTGCCAGCAGCCGCTCGTCAGCAGGGTGGGGGGATTTGAACACTGAAGCTTTCTTT. Protein sequence: CASSRSSAGWGDLNTEAFF.

This chain uses TRBV4-3 with TRBJ1-2; 11 bases map to TRBD1. Germline assignment: CDR1 LGHNA and CDR2 YSLEER. Trimming cost V 2 bases and J 8 bases; bases outside gene matches: 13. The CDR3 has 17 amino acids. Here the CDR3 reads CASSQSLTDRGHGGYTF. CDR3 nucleotides: TGCGCCAGCAGCCAATCACTAACGGACAGGGGGCATGGGGGCTACACCTTC.

The genes are TRBV2 and TRBJ2-7; D unclear. Trimming took off 3 bases at V and 6 bases at J, with 15 bases between the two ends. The CDR3 length is 14 residues. In germline, CDR1 is SNHLY, CDR2 FYNNEI. The CDR3 coding sequence is TGTGCCAGCAGTGATTCTCAGATCCCGGGCGAGCAGTACTTC. Translated: CASSDSQIPGEQYF. Looking up the rest from reference TRBV2 and TRBJ2-7 gives the full variable domain: EPEVTQTPSHQVTQMGQEVILRCVPISNHLYFYWYRQILGQKVEFLVSFYNNEISEKSEIFDDQFSVERPDGSNFTLKIRSTKLEDSAMYFCASSDSQIPGEQYFGPGTRLTVT.

This clone occurred a few times. The V call is TRBV6-6, the J call TRBJ1-2; 7 nucleotides match TRBD1. Losses at the gene ends were 6 bases for V and 0 bases for J; bases not matched to a gene: 7. The length of the CDR3 is 15 residues. CDR1 is MNHNY, CDR2 SVGAGI, per germline (reference sequence). As DNA, the CDR3 is TGTGCCAGCAGCCCTGGGACAGTAGCTAACTATGGCTACACCTTC. Residues: CASSPGTVANYGYTF.

This clone was seen just once. V usage is TRBV5-1 and J usage is TRBJ2-5, with D maybe TRBD1 (7 bases). CDR1 SGHRS and CDR2 YFSETQ come from the germline V gene. V was pared by 3 bases and J by 2 bases, with 20 bases between. This CDR3 contains 17 residues. CDR3 amino acids: CASSWGVGQVMQETQYF. DNA of the CDR3: TGCGCCAGCAGCTGGGGGGTTGGACAGGTGATGCAAGAGACCCAGTACTTC.

This sequence joins TRBV7-9 and TRBJ2-3; D is ambiguous. CDR3 length: 15 residues. Germline CDR1 is SEHNR and CDR2 is FQNEAQ (reference sequence). Trimming shortened V by 4 bases and J by 2 bases, and 13 bases separated the two germline ends. Here the CDR3 reads CASSSDGYPTDTQYF. CDR3 in DNA: TGTGCCAGCAGCTCCGACGGGTACCCCACAGATACGCAGTATTTT.

The genes are TRBV7-3 and TRBJ2-4, with 11 bases matching TRBD1. The V segment lost 0 bases and the J segment 0 bases; nucleotides outside the gene matches: 4. Germline V CDR1 and CDR2: SGHTA, FQGTGA. The CDR3 is 18 amino acids. The CDR3 nucleotides read TGTGCCAGCAGCTTAACGGGACAGGGGGAAGGAGCCAAAAACATTCAGTACTTC. Translating it yields CASSLTGQGEGAKNIQYF.

The CDR3 here is CASSESPGTEAFF. The CDR3 nucleotides are TGTGCCAGCAGTGAATCCCCGGGCACTGAAGCTTTCTTT. The chain recombines TRBV25-1 with TRBJ1-1; D is unclear. This CDR3 spans 13 amino acids. Germline CDR1 reads MGHDK; CDR2 reads SYGVNS. The V end lost 1 base, the J end lost 4 bases, and 7 bases lay between the germline ends. The full variable domain, completed using reference TRBV25-1 and TRBJ1-1, is EADIYQTPRYLVIGTGKKITLECSQTMGHDKMYWYQQDPGMELHLIHYSYGVNSTEKGDLSSESTVSRIRTEHFPLTLESARPSHTSQYLCASSESPGTEAFFGQGTRLTVV.

V gene TRBV29-1 combines with J gene TRBJ2-7; unclear D gene. The CDR3 sequence is 11 residues long. In germline, CDR1 is SQVTM, CDR2 ANQGSEA. Trimming removed 7 bases from V and 4 bases from J, with 11 bases in between. The CDR3 is CSAITGYEQYF. The CDR3 DNA is TGCAGCGCTATCACTGGTTACGAGCAGTACTTC.

Notes on this clone: One end of the junction is discordant with germline, which a read error may explain. The chain recombines TRBV7-9 with TRBJ2-5, with 12 bases lining up with TRBD1. The DNA end is more similar to TRBJ2-7, so the J call may be wrong. Per germline, CDR1 SEHNR and CDR2 FQNEAQ (reference sequence). The CDR3 contains 15 residues. CDR3 region: CSSSLVGQGAREQYF. Here the CDR3 DNA reads TGTTCCAGCAGCTTAGTGGGACAGGGGGCCCGCGAGCAGTACTTC.

The rearrangement uses TRBV6-1 and TRBJ2-3, with TRBD1 matching 8 bases. The V gene end was trimmed by 5 bases and the J gene end by 2 bases; junction bases not matched to a gene: 6. The CDR3 covers 15 residues. Germline CDR1 is MNHNS and CDR2 is SASEGT. DNA for the CDR3: TGTGCCAGCAGTCCCCGGACAGGGTACACAGATACGCAGTATTTT. Translating gives CASSPRTGYTDTQYF.

The CDR3 nucleotides are TGTGCCAGCAGCTTAGGCAGGGGTAGGAATCAGCCCCAGCATTTT. Its translation is CASSLGRGRNQPQHF. V gene TRBV7-9 combines with J gene TRBJ1-5; a weak D match, TRBD1 (6 bases). The germline V gene has CDR1 SEHNR and CDR2 FQNEAQ (reference sequence). With 1 base removed from V and 4 bases from J, the gap between germline ends came to 11 bases. This CDR3 is 15 amino acids long.

This clone turned up a few times. This sequence joins TRBV28 and TRBJ2-7; D perhaps matches TRBD1 (6 bases). CDR1 and CDR2 from the germline V gene are MDHEN and SYDVKM. The V gene lost 6 bases and the J gene lost 5 bases, with 20 bases spanning the gap. CDR3 length: 15 amino acids. CDR3 sequence reads: CASRPLGQGTHEQYF. The CDR3 DNA reads as TGTGCCAGCAGACCCCTTGGTCAGGGGACCCACGAGCAGTACTTC.

V gene TRBV19 combines with J gene TRBJ2-7; unclear D gene. The ends were cut back, 5 bases at V and 0 bases at J, with 11 bases in the middle. The germline V gene encodes CDR1 LNHDA and CDR2 SQIVND (reference sequence). The CDR3 loop spans 14 amino acids. Written as DNA, the CDR3 is TGTGCCAGTAGTGTGAGTCCAAGCTCCTACGAGCAGTACTTC. Its translation: CASSVSPSSYEQYF.

The rearrangement uses TRBV25-1 and TRBJ2-7; 8 bases fit TRBD2. Per germline, CDR1 MGHDK and CDR2 SYGVNS. V shed 2 bases, J shed 3 bases, and the junction held 15 bases outside the gene matches. The CDR3 loop spans 18 amino acids. The CDR3 spells CASSEGEESGRSVYEQYF. CDR3 DNA: TGTGCCAGCAGTGAAGGGGAAGAGAGCGGGAGAAGCGTCTACGAGCAGTACTTC.

This clone came up a few times. V is TRBV7-2 and J is TRBJ1-5; weak D call: TRBD1 (5 bases). Germline lookup yields CDR1 SGHTA and CDR2 FQGNSA. Trimming cost V 0 bases and J 5 bases, with 17 bases left between them. The CDR3 covers 17 residues. The CDR3 DNA reads TGTGCCAGCAGCTTAGCCCTAGAATGGGGCAGGGATCAGCCCCAGCATTTT. Translating gives CASSLALEWGRDQPQHF.

This rearrangement joins TRBV6-5 to TRBJ1-5, with TRBD1 matching over 8 bases. Germline V lookup: CDR1 MNHEY, CDR2 SVGAGI. Trimming at V came to 7 bases and at J to 6 bases, leaving 5 bases not matched to a gene. The CDR3 runs to 13 residues. CDR3 coding DNA: TGTGCCAGCAAGGACAGGGCGGGTCAGCCCCAGCATTTT. Amino acid sequence: CASKDRAGQPQHF.

The chain recombines TRBV6-5 with TRBJ2-5, with D possibly being TRBD1 (5 bases). The J call is uncertain, as TRBJ2-7 better fits the DNA end. Germline values: CDR1 MNHEY, CDR2 SVGAGI. This CDR3 comprises 15 residues. In DNA form, the CDR3 reads TGTGCCAGCAGTTACTCTATGGACACTACCTACGAGCAGTACTTC. Residues: CASSYSMDTTYEQYF.

This clone was counted only a few times. The chain combines TRBV7-6 with TRBJ2-7; 15 bases agree with TRBD2. Germline-derived CDR1 and CDR2 are SGHVS and FNYEAQ. V shed 5 bases, J shed 3 bases, and the junction held 5 bases outside the gene matches. This CDR3 spans 16 amino acids. CDR3 DNA: TGTGCCAGCAGCCCCGGACTAGCGGGAGGGTACTACGAGCAGTACTTC. Translation: CASSPGLAGGYYEQYF.